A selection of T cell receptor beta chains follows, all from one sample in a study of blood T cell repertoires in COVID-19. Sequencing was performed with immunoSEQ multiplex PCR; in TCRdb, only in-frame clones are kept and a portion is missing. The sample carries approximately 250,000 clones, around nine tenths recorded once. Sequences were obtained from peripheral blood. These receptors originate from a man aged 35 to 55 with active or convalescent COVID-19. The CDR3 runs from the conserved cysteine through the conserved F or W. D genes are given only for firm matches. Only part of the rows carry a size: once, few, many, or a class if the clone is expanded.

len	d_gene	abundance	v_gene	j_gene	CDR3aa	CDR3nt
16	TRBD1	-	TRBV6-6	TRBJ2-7	CASSSTIETGGYEQYF	TGTGCCAGCAGTTCCACCATCGAGACAGGGGGGTACGAGCAGTACTTC
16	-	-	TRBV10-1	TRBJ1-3	CASSESGHYSGNTIYF	TGCGCCAGCAGTGAGTCTGGACACTACTCTGGAAACACCATATATTTT
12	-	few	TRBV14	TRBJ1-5	CASSASRGSQHF	TGTGCCAGCAGCGCGTCCCGGGGGTCCCAGCATTTT
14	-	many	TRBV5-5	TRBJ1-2	CASSFNPRFYGYTF	TGTGCCAGCAGCTTTAATCCGCGTTTCTATGGCTACACCTTC
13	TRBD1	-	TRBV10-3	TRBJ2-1	CAISGGQVYEQFF	TGTGCCATCAGCGGGGGACAGGTCTATGAGCAGTTCTTC
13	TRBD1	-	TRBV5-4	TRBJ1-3	CASSWTGGNTIYF	TGTGCCAGCAGCTGGACAGGGGGAAACACCATATATTTT
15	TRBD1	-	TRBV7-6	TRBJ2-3	CASSIFGQVTDTQYF	TGTGCCAGCAGCATCTTTGGACAGGTGACAGATACGCAGTATTTT
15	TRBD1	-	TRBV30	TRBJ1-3	CAWSSDRGRGNTIYF	TGTGCCTGGAGTTCCGACAGGGGTAGGGGAAACACCATATATTTT
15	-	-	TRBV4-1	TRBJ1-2	CASSPRVQEEDGYTF	TGCGCCAGCAGTCCAAGAGTGCAGGAGGAGGATGGCTACACCTTC
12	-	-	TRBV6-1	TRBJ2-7	CASSEPTYEQYF	TGTGCCAGCAGTGAACCCACCTACGAGCAGTACTTC
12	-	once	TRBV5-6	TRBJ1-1	CASSLSNTEAFF	TGTGCCAGCAGCTTAAGCAACACTGAAGCTTTCTTT